This TCR beta chain stems from a study of CD8 T cells in Susac syndrome. The overall study: Within the sequenced group of Susac syndrome patients, 5 or 6 showed active disease and eight were in remission. When blood was collected, patients with Susac syndrome were therapy-naive, were taking corticosteroids, or were receiving intravenous immunoglobulin alone.

Reverse transcription used about 0.45 to 1 ug RNA and random hexamers. A multiplex approach, immunoSEQ multiplex PCR, amplified TCR beta CDR3 across 54 Vbeta and 13 Jbeta. TCRdb processed the immunoSEQ multiplex PCR reads anew with MiXCR; each CDR3 protein has one entry. The sample includes under 85,000 distinct CDR3 sequences, 94% of them seen just once. Definite or probable Susac syndrome was diagnosed using recently defined diagnostic criteria. The receptor comes from a human donor with Susac syndrome. Input material: CD8+ T cells from PBMCs.

In DNA form, the CDR3 reads TGTGCCAGCAGCTTCCGGGCCTCCTACAATGAGCAGTTCTTC. Translation gives CASSFRASYNEQFF. V usage is TRBV5-4 and J usage is TRBJ2-1; D ambiguous. The V gene lost 2 bases and the J gene lost 0 bases, with 6 bases spanning the gap. This CDR3 comprises 14 residues. Germline V gene data show CDR1 as SGHNT and CDR2 as YYREEE (reference sequence). Full variable domain (outside the CDR3, taken from reference TRBV5-4 and TRBJ2-1): ETGVTQSPTHLIKTRGQQVTLRCSSQSGHNTVSWYQQALGQGPQFIFQYYREEENGRGNFPPRFSGLQFPNYSSELNVNALELDDSALYLCASSFRASYNEQFFGPGTRLTVL.